A single sample is the source of the 7 T cell receptor beta chains below, sequenced in a study of blood T cells in healthy people across ages. Primed by a sample-barcoded 5' primer and a J-beta primer mix, a second PCR proceeded for about 7 to 11 cycles. TCRdb itself ran the 5' RACE reads through MiXCR, one entry per CDR3 protein. This table holds about 580,000 distinct CDR3 sequences, around 48% found once. Specimen: blood. Source of these receptors: an elderly man in good health.

V is TRBV29-1 and J is TRBJ1-5; D unclear. CDR1 SQVTM and CDR2 ANQGSEA come from the germline V gene. Trimming shortened V by 4 bases and J by 1 base, and 8 bases separated the two germline ends. CDR3 length: 13 residues. The CDR3 nucleotides read TGCAGCGTTGTTGACCGGAGCAATCAGCCCCAGCATTTT. It translates to CSVVDRSNQPQHF.

The V gene is TRBV4-1, the J gene TRBJ1-4; TRBD1 matches at 8 bases. Germline trimming cut 1 base from V and 3 bases from J; bases unmatched to any gene: 4. CDR3 size: 16 residues. The germline gives CDR1 MGHRA, CDR2 YSYEKL. The CDR3 is CASSQAGTGSNEKLFF. Written as DNA, the CDR3 is TGCGCCAGCAGCCAAGCCGGGACAGGCTCTAATGAAAAACTGTTTTTT.

This sequence joins TRBV10-3 and TRBJ2-1; 12 bases map to TRBD2. Germline values: CDR1 ENHRY, CDR2 SYGVKD. The CDR3 is 15 residues long. Trimming took 3 bases from V and 7 from J; bases not matched to a gene: 4. CDR3 DNA: TGTGCCATCAGTGAAAAGACTAGCGGGAGTAATGAGCAGTTCTTC. It specifies CAISEKTSGSNEQFF.

This chain joins TRBV4-2 and TRBJ1-1; a weak D match, TRBD1 (6 bases). The V end lost 4 bases, the J end lost 6 bases, and 21 bases lay between the germline ends. Germline V gene sequence: CDR1 LGHNA, CDR2 YNFKEQ. The CDR3 totals 16 residues. The CDR3 loop reads CASSPPVEGVVAEAFF. As DNA, the CDR3 is TGTGCCAGCAGCCCGCCAGTTGAGGGGGTGGTAGCTGAAGCTTTCTTT.

The chain is built from TRBV4-2 and TRBJ2-3; 8 nucleotides align to TRBD2. V was clipped by 1 base and J by 0 bases; unmatched bases: 6. The germline V gene encodes CDR1 LGHNA and CDR2 YNFKEQ. The CDR3 has 17 amino acids. CDR3 DNA: TGTGCCAGCAGCCAAGTGGAGAGCGGGGGTAGCACAGATACGCAGTATTTT. Encoded protein: CASSQVESGGSTDTQYF.

This chain links TRBV7-2 with TRBJ2-3; D is unclear. Trimming took off 0 bases at V and 2 bases at J, with 6 bases between the two ends. The germline V gene encodes CDR1 SGHTA and CDR2 FQGNSA. The length of the CDR3 is 14 residues. This chain's CDR3 is CASSLAPNTDTQYF. CDR3 in DNA: TGTGCCAGCAGCTTAGCCCCAAACACAGATACGCAGTATTTT. The full variable domain, with the rest looked up from reference TRBV7-2 and TRBJ2-3, is GAGVSQSPSNKVTEKGKDVELRCDPISGHTALYWYRQSLGQGLEFLIYFQGNSAPDKSGLPSDRFSAERTGGSVSTLTIQRTQQEDSAVYLCASSLAPNTDTQYFGPGTRLTVL.

The chain recombines TRBV7-2 with TRBJ1-3, with 9 positions matching TRBD1. The CDR3 is 15 amino acids. Germline CDR1 and CDR2: SGHTA and FQGNSA. Germline trimming cut 3 bases from V and 9 bases from J; bases unmatched to any gene: 9. As DNA, the CDR3 is TGTGCCAGCAGCTTCCTCGGACAGGGGTCCGGCACCATATATTTT. It codes for CASSFLGQGSGTIYF.